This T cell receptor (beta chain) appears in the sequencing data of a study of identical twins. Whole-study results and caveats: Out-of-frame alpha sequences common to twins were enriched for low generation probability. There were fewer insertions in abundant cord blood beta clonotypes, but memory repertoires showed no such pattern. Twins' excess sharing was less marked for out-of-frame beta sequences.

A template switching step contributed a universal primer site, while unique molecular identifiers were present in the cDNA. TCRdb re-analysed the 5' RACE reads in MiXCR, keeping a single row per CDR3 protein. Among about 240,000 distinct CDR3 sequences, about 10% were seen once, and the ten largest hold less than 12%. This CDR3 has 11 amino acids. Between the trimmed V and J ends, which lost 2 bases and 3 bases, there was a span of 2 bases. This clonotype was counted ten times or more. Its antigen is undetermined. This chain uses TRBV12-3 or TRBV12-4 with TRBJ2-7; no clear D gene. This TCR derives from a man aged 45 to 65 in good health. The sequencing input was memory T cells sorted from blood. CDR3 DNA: TGTGCCAGCAGTTTAATCTACGAGCAGTACTTC. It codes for CASSLIYEQYF.